This T cell receptor (beta chain) is drawn from a study of PD-1 blockade in classical Hodgkin lymphoma. General observations from the study: It was reported that newly diagnosed patients had less baseline TCR diversity than healthy donors. Why the repertoires differ is still unclear, perhaps disease activity or prior therapy.

Here immunoSEQ multiplex PCR was the method, and the copy in TCRdb shows in-frame clones only, minus some. The data hold about 22,000 clones, with about 90% observed a single time. In regard to this clone: What it binds is not known.

The CDR3 runs 16 residues. V dropped 10 bases and J dropped 1; count of bases not matched to a gene: 14. The germline gives CDR1 MRHNA, CDR2 SNTAGT. Described time point: newly diagnosed, previously untreated cHL patient sample. Out of thawed PBMCs, magnetic negative selection purified CD4+ T cells. The sample was CD4+ T cells from blood. The origin of this receptor is a human donor with classical Hodgkin lymphoma. The rearrangement links TRBV6-4 to TRBJ2-7; 9 bases are shared with TRBD1. This CDR3 is CATNPRTGEDSYEQYF. CDR3 in DNA: TGTGCCACCAACCCCCGGACAGGGGAAGATTCCTACGAGCAGTACTTC.